This T cell receptor (beta chain) appears in the sequencing data of a study of T cell repertoires in cytomegalovirus infection. At the level of the study: Matching HLA type and CMV infection were both indicated by public TCR beta signatures. The study, taken as a whole, reports: Frequencies of public TCR beta families were cumulated, and this identified carriers of CMV plus the relevant HLA. Predominance within the ex vivo response was attributable to HLA-C-restricted CMV-specific TCR beta clonotypes.

In regard to this clonotype: No antigen is known for it.

One entry per CDR3 protein results from TCRdb running MiXCR on the reads. Of 150,000 to 200,000 distinct CDR3 sequences in the sample, approximately 15% were seen once. Germline trimming cut 6 bases from V and 7 bases from J; bases unmatched to any gene: 6. This CDR3 is 13 amino acids long. The chain employs TRBV12-3 or TRBV12-4 and TRBJ1-2; TRBD1 aligns across 9 bases. The sequence came from a human donor in good health (CMV status not recorded). Some clones in this sample may be carry-over from other donors' samples. The specimen sequenced was PBMCs. CDR3 coding DNA: TGTGCCAGCAGCGGGGGACAGGGACTTGGCTACACCTTC. Protein product: CASSGGQGLGYTF.